This T cell receptor beta chain was retrieved from a study of blood T cells in healthy people across ages. The overall study: Template-switching capture recovered about one barcoded beta molecule per two T cells. General study points: PBMCs went unsorted, and a conclusive naive versus antigen-experienced comparison was therefore prevented.

Healthy Caucasians from Russia aged about 6 to 100 served as donors. V was pared by 4 bases and J by 7 bases, with 14 bases between. The length of the CDR3 is 14 residues. A second PCR of 7 to 11 cycles used a sample-barcoded 5' primer and a J-beta primer mix. Any given sample supplied a minimum of 2.5 million CDR3-containing paired-end reads. TCRdb reprocessed the 5' RACE reads via MiXCR and lists one record per CDR3 protein. The table has under 2 million distinct CDR3 sequences, about 35% seen once. Note on this clonotype: Its antigen is currently unknown.

This clonotype was obtained from a woman in her twenties or thirties in good health. Input material: blood. The V gene is TRBV12-3 or TRBV12-4, the J gene TRBJ1-5, with unresolved D. CDR3 loop: CASSSALPTQPQHF. The CDR3 coding sequence is TGTGCCAGCAGTTCGGCTCTCCCAACCCAGCCCCAGCATTTT.